This TCR beta chain is from a study of CD8 T cells in Susac syndrome. Whole-study findings and limits: The study admitted that it had a relatively small number of individuals in its TCR sequencing and HLA analysis.

CD8+ and CD4+ T cells circulating in blood were sequenced for TCR beta. TEMRA cells were FACS-enriched, while CD8+ and CD4+ T cells were negatively isolated. RNA was extracted with the RNeasy kit, and a quantity of roughly 0.45 to 1 ug was reverse transcribed using random hexamers. It was immunoSEQ multiplex PCR that amplified TCR beta CDR3 across 54 Vbeta and 13 Jbeta. TCRdb recomputed calls from the immunoSEQ multiplex PCR reads with MiXCR, one row per CDR3 protein. The repertoire holds about 280,000 distinct CDR3 sequences, with about 85% as singletons. A remark on this clonotype: Its antigen is unknown.

CDR1 is SGHRS and CDR2 is YFSETQ in the germline V gene. The CDR3 is 13 residues long. V was pared by 5 bases and J by 5 bases, with 13 bases between. The chain combines TRBV5-1 with TRBJ1-1; D perhaps matches TRBD1 (6 bases). The TCR was taken from a human donor with multiple sclerosis. Material: CD8+ T cells from PBMCs. CDR3 sequence (DNA): TGCGCCAGCAGGGACAGCGGAAGGACTGAAGCTTTCTTT. Residues: CASRDSGRTEAFF.